These 12 T cell receptor beta chains originate from one sample sequenced in a study of T cell clones after liver transplantation. Profiled with immunoSEQ multiplex PCR; TCRdb holds only in-frame clones, not every one. This sample has 20,000 to 30,000 clones, with more than 65% found just once. This material consisted of CD4+ T cells from blood, taken before liver transplant. These receptors all come from a human donor who received a liver transplant.

This chain uses TRBV6-6 with TRBJ1-6; 8 bases align to TRBD1. CDR1 and CDR2 from the germline V gene are MNHNY and SVGAGI (reference sequence). The J segment lost 7 bases and the V segment lost 5 bases, leaving 7 bases of the junction unmatched. The CDR3 spans 15 residues. The CDR3 reads CASSLGTGGNSPLHF. Written as DNA, the CDR3 is TGTGCCAGCAGTCTAGGGACAGGCGGAAATTCACCCCTCCACTTT.

This clone was found once. CDR3 amino acids: CATRRGLAGGRTGELFF. CDR3 sequence (DNA): TGTGCCACCCGGCGGGGACTAGCGGGAGGGAGGACCGGGGAGCTGTTTTTT. V and J are TRBV27 and TRBJ2-2; 16 bases fit TRBD2. Germline values: CDR1 MNHEY, CDR2 SMNVEV (reference sequence). Trimming took 10 bases from V and 5 from J; bases not matched to a gene: 10. The CDR3 runs to 17 residues.

This clone appeared a single time. The J gene is TRBJ2-5, the V gene TRBV7-9; 7 bases align to TRBD2. There are 17 residues in the CDR3. CDR1 SEHNR and CDR2 FQNEAQ come from the germline V gene (reference sequence). The J segment lost 1 base and the V segment lost 3 bases, leaving 11 bases of the junction unmatched. The CDR3 DNA sequence: TGTGCCAGCAGCTTGGCTAAAAAACTAGCGTTCCAAGAGACCCAGTACTTC. Residues: CASSLAKKLAFQETQYF.

This clone is categorized as medium-sized (0.01 to 0.1%). In DNA, the CDR3 is TGCGCCAGCAGCTTGCTGGGGTCCACGAACACCGGGGAGCTGTTTTTT. Translating it yields CASSLLGSTNTGELFF. The chain combines TRBV5-1 with TRBJ2-2; D gene ambiguous. The germline V gene encodes CDR1 SGHRS and CDR2 YFSETQ. The CDR3 spans 16 residues. Trimming removed 1 base from V and 0 bases from J, with 10 bases in between.

The count of this clone is one. The rearrangement uses TRBV20-1 and TRBJ2-3; D remains unclear. This CDR3 spans 11 amino acids. Trimming pared 3 bases from V and 1 base from J, leaving 2 bases between. The germline V gene has CDR1 DFQATT and CDR2 SNEGSKA (reference sequence). The CDR3 protein is CSARGTDTQYF. The CDR3 DNA is TGCAGTGCTAGGGGCACAGATACGCAGTATTTT.

This sequence joins TRBV5-6 and TRBJ2-1, with 9 bases lining up with TRBD1. The J segment lost 3 bases and the V segment lost 4 bases, leaving 8 bases of the junction unmatched. The CDR3 contains 16 residues. Per germline, CDR1 SGHDT and CDR2 YYEEEE. The CDR3 sequence is CASSLMDRGHYNEQFF. The CDR3 bases are TGTGCCAGCAGCCTTATGGACAGGGGCCACTACAATGAGCAGTTCTTC.

The chain is built from TRBV2 and TRBJ1-1, with D unresolved. Germline loops: CDR1 SNHLY, CDR2 FYNNEI. V was cut by 7 bases and J by 4 bases, with 7 bases left in between. This CDR3 contains 11 residues. CDR3 residues: CASIWGTEAFF. CDR3 DNA sequence: TGTGCCAGCATATGGGGCACTGAAGCTTTCTTT.

The V call is TRBV18, the J call TRBJ1-4; tentative D call: TRBD1 (6 bases). CDR3 size: 15 residues. V was cut by 0 bases and J by 7 bases, with 12 bases left in between. The germline V gene has CDR1 KGHSH and CDR2 LQKENI. The CDR3 loop reads CASSPPEGVGEKLFF. Written as DNA, the CDR3 is TGTGCCAGCTCACCACCTGAGGGGGTGGGTGAAAAACTGTTTTTT.

The chain couples TRBV11-3 to TRBJ2-1; 10 nucleotides align to TRBD2. CDR3 length: 14 amino acids. V trimming: 5 bases; J trimming: 8 bases; junction bases outside the gene matches: 6. Germline V gene lookup returns CDR1 SGHNT and CDR2 YENEEA. This CDR3 is CASSVSGRFDEQFF. The DNA for the CDR3 is TGTGCCAGCAGCGTTAGCGGGAGGTTCGATGAGCAGTTCTTC. The variable domain in full, completed from reference TRBV11-3 and TRBJ2-1, reads EAGVVQSPRYKIIEKKQPVAFWCNPISGHNTLYWYLQNLGQGPELLIRYENEEAVDDSQLPKDRFSAERLKGVDSTLKIQPAELGDSAVYLCASSVSGRFDEQFFGPGTRLTVL.

V gene TRBV5-1 combines with J gene TRBJ2-7; 11 positions agree with TRBD1. Per the germline V gene, CDR1 is SGHRS and CDR2 is YFSETQ. This CDR3 has 14 residues. J was trimmed by 5 bases and V by 4 bases; bases with no gene match: 5. For the CDR3, the DNA is TGCGCCAGCAGCCCCGGACAGGGGGCTGACGAGCAGTACTTC. Translated, it gives CASSPGQGADEQYF.

V and J are TRBV19 and TRBJ1-1; 7 nucleotides match TRBD1. The trim removed 6 bases at V and 0 bases at J, leaving 13 bases unmatched. Per the germline V gene, CDR1 is LNHDA and CDR2 is SQIVND (reference sequence). The CDR3 is made up of 17 amino acids. The CDR3 DNA follows: TGTGCCAGTAGACGGGACAGAGGAGGGACTATGAACACTGAAGCTTTCTTT. Its protein is CASRRDRGGTMNTEAFF.

The rearrangement joins TRBV29-1 to TRBJ1-1, with 8 bases identical to TRBD1. The CDR3 has 13 amino acids. V gave up 5 bases and J gave up 4 bases; unmatched junction bases: 6. Germline CDR1 is SQVTM and CDR2 is ANQGSEA. CDR3 coding DNA: TGCAGCGTTACAACAGGGACAGGCACTGAAGCTTTCTTT. This codes for CSVTTGTGTEAFF.